The text below deals with one T cell receptor (beta chain). This entry belongs to a study of cytomegalovirus exposure and HLA in healthy donors. This CDR3 is built from 13 residues. Losses at the gene ends were 1 base for V and 6 bases for J; bases not matched to a gene: 0. The germline V gene has CDR1 SGHNT and CDR2 YYREEE (reference sequence). 60 Vbeta and 13 Jbeta primers were used in PCR. Repertoires were generated with immunoSEQ multiplex PCR, while TCRdb's copy carries only in-frame clones and drops some. The table lists under 130,000 clones, approximately 82% of them singletons. The receptor was isolated from a man in his forties in good health and CMV-seropositive. The source material was PBMCs. The chain combines TRBV5-4 with TRBJ2-1, with 8 bases lining up with TRBD1. The CDR3 sequence is CASSLTGGNEQFF. The DNA of the CDR3 is TGTGCCAGCAGCTTGACAGGGGGCAATGAGCAGTTCTTC.